The 32 T cell receptor beta chains below come from one sample, sequenced in a study of cytomegalovirus exposure and HLA in healthy donors. PCR primers comprised 60 Vbeta and 13 Jbeta primers. Clones were sequenced by immunoSEQ multiplex PCR, and TCRdb holds only the in-frame ones, with some missing. The sample lists roughly 170,000 clones, approximately 82% occurring once. Sequenced sample: PBMCs. These receptor sequences come from a girl aged 2-9 years in good health and CMV-seropositive.

This clone appeared a few times. The chain is built from TRBV5-1 and TRBJ1-1, with D unclear. The CDR3 contains 12 residues. Germline V CDR1 and CDR2: SGHRS, YFSETQ. Trimming pared 5 bases from V and 3 bases from J, leaving 8 bases between. CDR3 region: CASSVSDTEAFF. CDR3 DNA sequence: TGCGCCAGCAGTGTGAGTGACACTGAAGCTTTCTTT.

The rearrangement links TRBV5-1 to TRBJ2-3; 8 nucleotides match TRBD2. In germline, CDR1 is SGHRS, CDR2 YFSETQ. The CDR3 totals 17 residues. V shed 4 bases and J 5 bases; nucleotides not matched to a gene: 15. The CDR3 bases are TGCGCCAGCAGCCTCTCGGTAGCTAGCGGGTATATAGATACGCAGTATTTT. Amino acid sequence: CASSLSVASGYIDTQYF.

V and J are TRBV19 and TRBJ1-5, with 7 bases matching TRBD1. V shed 4 bases, J shed 1 base, and the junction held 13 bases outside the gene matches. The V gene's germline CDR1 is LNHDA and CDR2 SQIVND (reference sequence). The CDR3 is 18 amino acids. The CDR3 nucleotides read TGTGCCAGTAGTAGGTGGGACAGTATAGGAGGAAGCAATCAGCCCCAGCATTTT. Translating it yields CASSRWDSIGGSNQPQHF.

The chain carries TRBV7-2 and TRBJ2-7; D might be TRBD1 (6 bases). The CDR3 has 13 amino acids. V lost 4 bases to trimming and J lost 4 bases, with 11 bases between them. From germline, CDR1 is SGHTA and CDR2 FQGNSA. DNA of the CDR3: TGTGCCAGCAGCTACAGGACAGATTACGAGCAGTACTTC. It is translated as CASSYRTDYEQYF.

The rearrangement uses TRBV14 and TRBJ2-3, with D maybe TRBD1 (6 bases). The ends were cut back, 3 bases at V and 4 bases at J, with 14 bases in the middle. The germline V gene encodes CDR1 SGHDN and CDR2 FVKESK. The CDR3 runs to 15 residues. In DNA form, the CDR3 reads TGTGCCAGCAGCCAGAGAACAGGGCGGGCAGATACGCAGTATTTT. Amino acid sequence: CASSQRTGRADTQYF.

The V call is TRBV21-1, the J call TRBJ2-2; the D call in the table, TRBD2, was not verified against the DNA. TRBV21-1 is noted as a pseudogene. The CDR3 covers 19 residues. In DNA, the CDR3 is TGTGCCAGCAGCCTCCTCCTGGTAAGGGCGGGAGGGCTTTCCGGGGAGCTGTTTTTT. Its translation: CASSLLLVRAGGLSGELFF.

The chain employs TRBV21-1 and TRBJ2-7; the D segment call TRBD2 is taken from the table without a DNA check. TRBV21-1 is a pseudogene locus. There are 13 residues in the CDR3. In nucleotides, the CDR3 is TGTGCCAGATTTAGCGCCCAAAATTACGAGCAGTACTTC. Encoded protein: CARFSAQNYEQYF.

CDR3 sequence: CASSLGPYRGTHYGYTF. CDR3 DNA sequence: TGTGCCAGCAGCTTAGGACCCTACAGGGGTACGCACTATGGCTACACCTTC. This chain joins TRBV7-3 and TRBJ1-2; 7 positions agree with TRBD1. This CDR3 has 17 residues. V gave up 2 bases and J gave up 3 bases; unmatched junction bases: 12. Germline CDR1 SGHTA, CDR2 FQGTGA.

The chain carries TRBV9 and TRBJ2-5; D call uncertain. There are 13 residues in the CDR3. The germline V and J ends were trimmed by 5 bases and 0 bases, with 8 bases remaining between them. Germline CDR1 reads SGDLS; CDR2 reads YYNGEE. The CDR3 DNA follows: TGTGCCAGCAGTCCCCATTACCAAGAGACCCAGTACTTC. This sequence encodes CASSPHYQETQYF.

V is TRBV4-2 and J is TRBJ1-2; 7 nucleotides line up with TRBD1. The germline V gene has CDR1 LGHNA and CDR2 YNFKEQ. Losses at the gene ends were 0 bases for V and 8 bases for J; bases not matched to a gene: 6. The CDR3 length is 14 residues. The CDR3 DNA follows: TGTGCCAGCAGCCAAGACCGAGGGGGCAGCGGCTACACCTTC. Protein product: CASSQDRGGSGYTF.

This chain joins TRBV7-8 and TRBJ2-5; D is unresolved. The V gene lost 5 bases and the J gene lost 5 bases, with 9 bases spanning the gap. The CDR3 is 12 residues long. Germline V gives CDR1 SGHVS, CDR2 FQNEAQ. CDR3 bases: TGTGCCAGCAGCAGAGCCAGGGAGACCCAGTACTTC. Residues: CASSRARETQYF.

The J gene is TRBJ2-1, the V gene TRBV30; 11 bases align to TRBD2. Unmatched junction bases numbered 13, after V lost 8 bases and J lost 1 base. Germline V gene lookup returns CDR1 GTSNPN and CDR2 SVGIG (reference sequence). The CDR3 runs to 17 residues. CDR3 bases: TGTGCCAGTCGGGGTAGCGGGAGGGGATGGTCCTACAATGAGCAGTTCTTC. Translating it yields CASRGSGRGWSYNEQFF.

The rearrangement links TRBV19 to TRBJ2-7; no clear D. CDR3 length: 15 residues. Deletions cut 5 bases from V and 5 bases from J, with 19 bases between. Germline CDR1 and CDR2: LNHDA and SQIVND (reference sequence). The CDR3 region is CASSPLMGPSHEQYF. The CDR3 DNA sequence: TGTGCCAGTAGTCCCCTAATGGGCCCCAGCCACGAGCAGTACTTC.

The genes are TRBV9 and TRBJ2-6; no reliable D call. V was cut by 0 bases and J by 10 bases, with 11 bases left in between. The CDR3 contains 14 residues. Germline V gives CDR1 SGDLS, CDR2 YYNGEE. As DNA, the CDR3 is TGTGCCAGCAGCGTAGAATTCGGTTCGAACGTCCTGACTTTC. Translation gives CASSVEFGSNVLTF. Full variable domain (remainder filled in from reference TRBV9 and TRBJ2-6): DSGVTQTPKHLITATGQRVTLRCSPRSGDLSVYWYQQSLDQGLQFLIQYYNGEERAKGNILERFSAQQFPDLHSELNLSSLELGDSALYFCASSVEFGSNVLTFGAGSRLTVL.

The chain has TRBV4-2 and TRBJ1-5; tentatively, D is TRBD1 (6 bases). Germline values: CDR1 LGHNA, CDR2 YNFKEQ. Deletions cut 4 bases from V and 6 bases from J, with 16 bases between. This CDR3 region has 15 residues. The CDR3, as DNA: TGTGCCAGCAGCCTCACAACAGGGATTGCTCAGCCCCAGCATTTT. Translating gives CASSLTTGIAQPQHF.

This clone was picked up a small number of times. This chain uses TRBV4-1 with TRBJ1-2; D is uncertain. CDR1 and CDR2 from the germline V gene are MGHRA and YSYEKL. V was shortened by 0 bases and J by 4 bases, with 15 bases between the two germline ends. The CDR3 is 16 amino acids. The CDR3 nucleotides read TGCGCCAGCAGCCAAGAAGGTACAGTTCAAATCTATGGCTACACCTTC. It codes for CASSQEGTVQIYGYTF.

The chain uses TRBV6-1 and TRBJ2-2; 10 bases are a match to TRBD1. J lost 7 bases, V lost 6 bases, and 5 bases had no gene match. The CDR3 totals 14 residues. CDR1 is MNHNS and CDR2 is SASEGT in the germline V gene. The CDR3 loop is CASRDRGRSGELFF. The DNA of the CDR3 is TGTGCCAGCAGAGACAGGGGGCGGAGCGGGGAGCTGTTTTTT.

This CDR3 is CASRSGQGAYEQYF. CDR3 in DNA: TGTGCCAGCAGATCCGGACAGGGGGCCTACGAGCAGTACTTC. J is TRBJ2-7 and V is TRBV28; 10 bases align to TRBD1. Trimming at V came to 6 bases and at J to 2 bases, leaving 4 bases not matched to a gene. The CDR3 runs to 14 residues. Germline V gives CDR1 MDHEN, CDR2 SYDVKM.

The chain combines TRBV28 with TRBJ1-1, with D tentatively TRBD1 (6 bases). CDR1 is MDHEN, CDR2 SYDVKM, per germline. Trimming left V 1 base short and J 10 bases short, with 13 bases between. The CDR3 sequence is 13 residues long. CDR3 DNA: TGTGCCAGCAGTTTATCTGGCTTGGGGGCAGCTTTCTTT. The encoded protein is CASSLSGLGAAFF. Filled out from reference TRBV28 and TRBJ1-1, the complete variable domain reads DVKVTQSSRYLVKRTGEKVFLECVQDMDHENMFWYRQDPGLGLRLIYFSYDVKMKEKGDIPEGYSVSREKKERFSLILESASTNQTSMYLCASSLSGLGAAFFGQGTRLTVV.

The gene calls are TRBV7-2 and TRBJ2-1; 9 bases map to TRBD2. This CDR3 has 14 amino acids. Unmatched junction bases numbered 4, after V lost 6 bases and J lost 4 bases. Germline values: CDR1 SGHTA, CDR2 FQGNSA. The DNA of the CDR3 is TGTGCCAGCAGTAGCGGGGGAGTTTACAATGAGCAGTTCTTC. As protein: CASSSGGVYNEQFF.

This chain uses TRBV5-1 with TRBJ2-3; 8 bases are shared with TRBD1. The CDR3 covers 16 residues. Looked up from germline, CDR1 is SGHRS and CDR2 is YFSETQ. J lost 2 bases, V lost 4 bases, and 9 bases had no gene match. The CDR3 protein is CASSPYRDRYTDTQYF. DNA for the CDR3: TGCGCCAGCAGCCCCTACCGGGACAGGTACACAGATACGCAGTATTTT.

V usage is TRBV7-3 and J usage is TRBJ2-2, with 9 bases fitting TRBD1. This CDR3 has 16 residues. The J segment lost 4 bases and the V segment lost 2 bases, leaving 5 bases of the junction unmatched. Germline lookup yields CDR1 SGHTA and CDR2 FQGTGA. The chain's CDR3 is CASSLWGQGPTGELFF. The CDR3 DNA reads TGTGCCAGCAGCTTATGGGGACAGGGACCCACCGGGGAGCTGTTTTTT. The whole variable domain, remainder taken from reference TRBV7-3 and TRBJ2-2, is GAGVSQTPSNKVTEKGKYVELRCDPISGHTALYWYRQSLGQGPEFLIYFQGTGAADDSGLPNDRFFAVRPEGSVSTLKIQRTERGDSAVYLCASSLWGQGPTGELFFGEGSRLTVL.

The rearrangement uses TRBV28 and TRBJ1-3; D perhaps matches TRBD1 (6 bases). The CDR3 has 15 residues. CDR1 and CDR2 (germline): MDHEN, SYDVKM. The V and J ends lost 5 bases and 0 bases respectively, with 11 bases between them. CDR3 DNA sequence: TGTGCCAGCAGTCGGGACACCTACTCTGGAAACACCATATATTTT. This encodes CASSRDTYSGNTIYF.

The gene calls are TRBV6-6 and TRBJ2-1, with TRBD2 matching over 9 bases. Germline CDR1 MNHNY, CDR2 SVGAGI (reference sequence). The V gene end was trimmed by 5 bases and the J gene end by 8 bases; junction bases not matched to a gene: 7. CDR3 length equals 14 residues. CDR3 DNA: TGTGCCAGCAGTCATAGCGGGAGTAAGGATGAGCAGTTCTTC. This sequence encodes CASSHSGSKDEQFF.

A single count supports this clone. The chain couples TRBV5-6 to TRBJ2-3; tentatively, D is TRBD2 (6 bases). CDR3 length: 16 amino acids. The germline gives CDR1 SGHDT, CDR2 YYEEEE. The V end was cut by 1 base, the J end by 2 bases, with 14 bases between. The CDR3 loop reads CASSLRGSLFTDTQYF. The CDR3 DNA reads TGTGCCAGCAGCTTGCGGGGGTCACTATTCACAGATACGCAGTATTTT.

The CDR3 sequence: CASGGGNSYNEQFF. In DNA, the CDR3 is TGTGCCAGCGGTGGCGGAAACTCCTACAATGAGCAGTTCTTC. V is TRBV27 and J is TRBJ2-1, with D unresolved. The length of the CDR3 is 14 residues. Per the germline V gene, CDR1 is MNHEY and CDR2 is SMNVEV (reference sequence). V was trimmed by 8 bases and J by 0 bases, leaving 11 bases between them.

The rearrangement joins TRBV7-9 to TRBJ1-2; TRBD1 might be the D (5 bases). Germline lookup yields CDR1 SEHNR and CDR2 FQNEAQ (reference sequence). Trimming removed 4 bases at V and 4 bases at J, with 10 bases between. The CDR3 sequence is 13 residues long. The CDR3 DNA sequence: TGTGCCAGCAGCTCCGCAGGGTTCTATGGCTACACCTTC. This encodes CASSSAGFYGYTF.

The genes are TRBV7-3 and TRBJ1-1; possibly TRBD1 for D (6 bases). The CDR3 length is 14 residues. V lost 0 bases and J lost 5, with 10 bases in between. The germline CDR1 and CDR2 sequences are SGHTA and FQGTGA. The CDR3 spells CASSLTRGGTEAFF. CDR3 coding DNA: TGTGCCAGCAGCTTAACCAGGGGTGGGACTGAAGCTTTCTTT.

The genes are TRBV2 and TRBJ2-2; D is perhaps TRBD2 (6 bases). V gave up 7 bases and J gave up 5 bases, with 17 bases separating them. The germline V gene encodes CDR1 SNHLY and CDR2 FYNNEI. This CDR3 spans 15 amino acids. The DNA for the CDR3 is TGTGCCAGCACCGGGTCGGGAGTCAATACCGGGGAGCTGTTTTTT. Its translation is CASTGSGVNTGELFF. Full variable domain (missing parts from reference TRBV2 and TRBJ2-2): EPEVTQTPSHQVTQMGQEVILRCVPISNHLYFYWYRQILGQKVEFLVSFYNNEISEKSEIFDDQFSVERPDGSNFTLKIRSTKLEDSAMYFCASTGSGVNTGELFFGEGSRLTVL.

The V and J genes are TRBV4-1 and TRBJ1-3; D remains ambiguous. Germline V CDR1 and CDR2: MGHRA, YSYEKL. Trimming took off 3 bases at V and 0 bases at J, with 12 bases between the two ends. CDR3 length: 16 amino acids. The CDR3, as DNA: TGCGCCAGCAGCCATTCGGGGTCTCGCTCTGGAAACACCATATATTTT. Protein: CASSHSGSRSGNTIYF.

The chain is built from TRBV5-1 and TRBJ2-1; 9 positions agree with TRBD2. The V and J ends lost 0 bases and 5 bases, in that order; junction bases with no gene match: 0. The germline CDR1 and CDR2 sequences are SGHRS and YFSETQ. This CDR3 spans 14 amino acids. Here the CDR3 reads CASSLVAGDNEQFF. The CDR3 coding sequence is TGCGCCAGCAGCTTGGTAGCGGGGGACAATGAGCAGTTCTTC.

The CDR3 DNA is TGTGCCAGTAGTAGAGGAGGACAGGGGGGATTTGGCTACACCTTC. It is translated as CASSRGGQGGFGYTF. The rearrangement uses TRBV19 and TRBJ1-2; 10 bases align to TRBD1. CDR3 length: 15 residues. Per the germline V gene, CDR1 is LNHDA and CDR2 is SQIVND (reference sequence). The trim removed 4 bases at V and 7 bases at J, leaving 9 bases unmatched.